Below, 21 T cell receptor beta chains from the same sample are listed, as sequenced in a study of blood T cell repertoires in COVID-19. Using immunoSEQ multiplex PCR, the repertoire was profiled, and TCRdb retains in-frame clones only, with some absent. This table holds 350,000 to 450,000 clones, about nine tenths found once. The source material was PBMCs or T cells enriched from blood (not recorded which). The receptors were gathered from a woman aged 40 to 55 who had been exposed to COVID-19.

This sequence joins TRBV7-9 and TRBJ1-2, with 9 bases identical to TRBD1. Germline V gene sequence: CDR1 SEHNR, CDR2 FQNEAQ (reference sequence). This CDR3 has 15 residues. The trim removed 5 bases at V and 5 bases at J, leaving 9 bases unmatched. The CDR3 here is CASSPTSDRGYGYTF. The CDR3 DNA reads as TGTGCCAGCAGCCCTACATCCGACAGGGGGTATGGCTACACCTTC. The full variable domain, completed using reference TRBV7-9 and TRBJ1-2, is DTGVSQNPRHKITKRGQNVTFRCDPISEHNRLYWYRQTLGQGPEFLTYFQNEAQLEKSRLLSDRFSAERPKGSFSTLEIQRTEQGDSAMYLCASSPTSDRGYGYTFGSGTRLTVV.

The gene calls are TRBV7-6 and TRBJ2-5; D is undetermined. This CDR3 is 14 amino acids long. The germline V gene has CDR1 SGHVS and CDR2 FNYEAQ. Trimming removed 2 bases from V and 2 bases from J, with 9 bases in between. CDR3 coding DNA: TGTGCCAGCAGCTTATCGGGTTCGCAAGAGACCCAGTACTTC. The encoded protein is CASSLSGSQETQYF. The variable domain in full, completed from reference TRBV7-6 and TRBJ2-5, reads GAGVSQSPRYKVTKRGQDVALRCDPISGHVSLYWYRQALGQGPEFLTYFNYEAQQDKSGLPNDRFSAERPEGSISTLTIQRTEQRDSAMYRCASSLSGSQETQYFGPGTRLLVL.

The chain couples TRBV30 to TRBJ1-1; D is perhaps TRBD1 (6 bases). Germline V CDR1 and CDR2: GTSNPN, SVGIG (reference sequence). CDR3 size: 13 residues. V shed 4 bases and J shed 0 bases, with 9 bases lying between them. In DNA form, the CDR3 reads TGTGCCTGGACGGGACAATTGAACACTGAAGCTTTCTTT. Its translation is CAWTGQLNTEAFF.

The rearrangement links TRBV6-5 to TRBJ2-7, with D perhaps TRBD1 (5 bases). There are 12 residues in the CDR3. Germline lookup yields CDR1 MNHEY and CDR2 SVGAGI. V was trimmed by 10 bases and J by 5 bases, leaving 15 bases between them. The CDR3 DNA sequence: TGTGCCACCTCGACAGTGTACGACGAGCAGTACTTC. Translation: CATSTVYDEQYF.

This clone was observed a single time. J is TRBJ1-2 and V is TRBV6-5; 7 bases are shared with TRBD1. This CDR3 is built from 15 residues. V gave up 6 bases and J gave up 0 bases; unmatched junction bases: 7. Germline CDR1 reads MNHEY; CDR2 reads SVGAGI. In DNA, the CDR3 is TGTGCCAGCAGACGGGACAGTGGGGCTAACTATGGCTACACCTTC. Its protein is CASRRDSGANYGYTF.

The rearrangement links TRBV19 to TRBJ1-4; weak D call: TRBD1 (5 bases). Germline V lookup: CDR1 LNHDA, CDR2 SQIVND (reference sequence). CDR3 length equals 14 residues. V lost 5 bases, J lost 7 bases, and 14 bases lay in between. This CDR3 reads CASSWDSRGEKLFF. In DNA form, the CDR3 reads TGTGCCAGTAGTTGGGACTCTCGGGGTGAAAAACTGTTTTTT.

The chain joins TRBV5-1 to TRBJ1-2, with TRBD1 matching 7 bases. Trimming cost V 3 bases and J 3 bases; bases outside gene matches: 11. CDR1 is SGHRS, CDR2 YFSETQ, per germline. CDR3 length: 16 residues. The CDR3 DNA reads as TGCGCCAGCAGCTCAATACGGACAGGCACTCACTATGGCTACACCTTC. This encodes CASSSIRTGTHYGYTF. Full variable domain (outside the CDR3, taken from reference TRBV5-1 and TRBJ1-2): KAGVTQTPRYLIKTRGQQVTLSCSPISGHRSVSWYQQTPGQGLQFLFEYFSETQRNKGNFPGRFSGRQFSNSRSEMNVSTLELGDSALYLCASSSIRTGTHYGYTFGSGTRLTVV.

This sequence joins TRBV5-5 and TRBJ2-1, with 8 bases aligning to TRBD2. The CDR3 is 14 amino acids. CDR1 and CDR2 (germline): SGHKS, YYEKEE (reference sequence). The trim removed 3 bases at V and 5 bases at J, leaving 4 bases unmatched. This CDR3 reads CASSSGGLHNEQFF. The CDR3 DNA follows: TGTGCCAGCAGCTCGGGGGGGCTCCACAATGAGCAGTTCTTC.

The chain is built from TRBV10-3 and TRBJ2-3; 9 nucleotides line up with TRBD1. The CDR3 covers 14 residues. Unmatched junction bases numbered 4, after V lost 5 bases and J lost 4 bases. CDR1 ENHRY and CDR2 SYGVKD come from the germline V gene. CDR3: CAISPGQGPDTQYF. CDR3 sequence (DNA): TGTGCCATCAGTCCGGGACAGGGTCCAGATACGCAGTATTTT.

This clone appeared a single time. The chain carries TRBV2 and TRBJ2-4, with D uncertain. Looked up from germline, CDR1 is SNHLY and CDR2 is FYNNEI. With 0 bases removed from V and 7 bases from J, the gap between germline ends came to 7 bases. The CDR3 spans 13 residues. As DNA, the CDR3 is TGTGCCAGCAGTGAAGCGCTTCGGAACATTCAGTACTTC. Amino acids: CASSEALRNIQYF.

J is TRBJ2-3 and V is TRBV24-1; weak D call: TRBD2 (6 bases). There are 16 residues in the CDR3. V was pared by 2 bases and J by 0 bases, with 11 bases between. Germline V gene data show CDR1 as KGHDR and CDR2 as SFDVKD. Here the CDR3 reads CATSDWRDGSTDTQYF. CDR3 nucleotide sequence: TGTGCCACCAGTGATTGGAGGGACGGAAGCACAGATACGCAGTATTTT.

This clone occurred a few times. The chain recombines TRBV5-4 with TRBJ2-7; 8 bases map to TRBD2. V lost 5 bases to trimming and J lost 2 bases; unmatched junction nucleotides: 3. Looked up from germline, CDR1 is SGHNT and CDR2 is YYREEE (reference sequence). The CDR3 contains 13 residues. The CDR3 region is CASRKGLAYEQYF. In nucleotides, the CDR3 is TGTGCCAGCAGAAAGGGACTAGCCTACGAGCAGTACTTC. The full variable domain, with the rest looked up from reference TRBV5-4 and TRBJ2-7, is ETGVTQSPTHLIKTRGQQVTLRCSSQSGHNTVSWYQQALGQGPQFIFQYYREEENGRGNFPPRFSGLQFPNYSSELNVNALELDDSALYLCASRKGLAYEQYFGPGTRLTVT.

V gene TRBV7-2 combines with J gene TRBJ2-4, with D possibly matching TRBD1 (6 bases). Trimming took 3 bases from V and 2 from J, leaving 8 bases between them. CDR1 is SGHTA and CDR2 is FQGNSA in the germline V gene. The CDR3 is made up of 14 amino acids. The CDR3 protein is CASSLDSSKNIQYF. As DNA, the CDR3 is TGTGCCAGCAGCTTGGACAGCTCCAAAAACATTCAGTACTTC.

This CDR3 reads CASSPGLASYNEQFF. In DNA, the CDR3 is TGCGCCAGCAGCCCGGGACTAGCGTCCTACAATGAGCAGTTCTTC. The V and J genes are TRBV4-3 and TRBJ2-1; 10 bases match TRBD2. Germline lookup yields CDR1 LGHNA and CDR2 YSLEER. Unmatched junction bases numbered 1, after V lost 4 bases and J lost 1 base. The CDR3 sequence is 15 residues long.

The table lists this clone with a count of one. This chain connects TRBV3-1 (or the pseudogene TRBV3-2) to TRBJ2-7; TRBD2 is a possible D gene (5 bases). The ends were cut back, 4 bases at V and 1 base at J, with 17 bases in the middle. Germline CDR1 LGHDT, CDR2 YNNKEL (reference sequence). CDR3 length: 16 residues. CDR3: CASSRSLEGLSYEQYF. The CDR3 nucleotides read TGTGCCAGCAGCCGTAGCCTAGAGGGCTTGTCCTACGAGCAGTACTTC.

DNA for the CDR3: TGTGCCAGTAGTATAGATCGAGGTGTCACTGAAGCTTTCTTT. Its translation: CASSIDRGVTEAFF. The V call is TRBV19, the J call TRBJ1-1; D not certain. Germline V lookup: CDR1 LNHDA, CDR2 SQIVND (reference sequence). This CDR3 region has 14 residues. V gave up 0 bases and J gave up 4 bases, with 9 bases separating them.

V and J are TRBV3-1 (or the pseudogene TRBV3-2) and TRBJ2-1, with D perhaps matching TRBD1 (6 bases). The CDR3 totals 16 residues. The germline V gene has CDR1 LGHDT and CDR2 YNNKEL (reference sequence). With 4 bases removed from V and 7 bases from J, the gap between germline ends came to 20 bases. The CDR3 region is CASSRSSGAMRNEQFF. The CDR3, as DNA: TGTGCCAGCAGCCGTAGTTCAGGGGCAATGAGGAATGAGCAGTTCTTC.

CDR3 protein: CASSRGGLNEKLFF. DNA of the CDR3: TGTGCCAGCAGCCGAGGGGGCCTTAATGAAAAACTGTTTTTT. This sequence joins TRBV6-5 and TRBJ1-4; 7 nucleotides match TRBD1. Trimming removed 6 bases from V and 4 bases from J; junction bases left unmatched: 5. The CDR3 is made up of 14 amino acids. From germline, CDR1 is MNHEY and CDR2 SVGAGI.

V is TRBV3-1 (or the pseudogene TRBV3-2) and J is TRBJ1-2, with D maybe TRBD1 (5 bases). Germline V gene sequence: CDR1 LGHDT, CDR2 YNNKEL (reference sequence). V lost 7 bases and J 0 bases, leaving 6 bases between the germline ends. This CDR3 contains 12 residues. DNA for the CDR3: TGTGCCAGCACGGGGGCTAACTATGGCTACACCTTC. Its protein is CASTGANYGYTF.

This clone was detected many times. The J gene is TRBJ1-5, the V gene TRBV19; D gene ambiguous. V lost 5 bases and J 2 bases, leaving 10 bases between the germline ends. Germline CDR1 LNHDA, CDR2 SQIVND (reference sequence). The CDR3 spans 14 residues. CDR3 nucleotide sequence: TGTGCCAGTAGTCCGGTGGTTCGCAATCAGCCCCAGCATTTT. It yields the protein CASSPVVRNQPQHF. The complete variable domain, with remaining parts taken from reference TRBV19 and TRBJ1-5, reads DGGITQSPKYLFRKEGQNVTLSCEQNLNHDAMYWYRQDPGQGLRLIYYSQIVNDFQKGDIAEGYSVSREKKESFPLTVTSAQKNPTAFYLCASSPVVRNQPQHFGDGTRLSIL.

This rearrangement joins TRBV11-3 to TRBJ2-1; 7 bases agree with TRBD1. The CDR3 is 16 residues long. Germline trimming cut 1 base from V and 2 bases from J; bases unmatched to any gene: 5. CDR1 SGHNT and CDR2 YENEEA come from the germline V gene. In DNA form, the CDR3 reads TGTGCCAGCAGCTTAGTGGGGACAGTGCCCTACAATGAGCAGTTCTTC. Amino acid sequence: CASSLVGTVPYNEQFF. Full variable domain (missing parts from reference TRBV11-3 and TRBJ2-1): EAGVVQSPRYKIIEKKQPVAFWCNPISGHNTLYWYLQNLGQGPELLIRYENEEAVDDSQLPKDRFSAERLKGVDSTLKIQPAELGDSAVYLCASSLVGTVPYNEQFFGPGTRLTVL.